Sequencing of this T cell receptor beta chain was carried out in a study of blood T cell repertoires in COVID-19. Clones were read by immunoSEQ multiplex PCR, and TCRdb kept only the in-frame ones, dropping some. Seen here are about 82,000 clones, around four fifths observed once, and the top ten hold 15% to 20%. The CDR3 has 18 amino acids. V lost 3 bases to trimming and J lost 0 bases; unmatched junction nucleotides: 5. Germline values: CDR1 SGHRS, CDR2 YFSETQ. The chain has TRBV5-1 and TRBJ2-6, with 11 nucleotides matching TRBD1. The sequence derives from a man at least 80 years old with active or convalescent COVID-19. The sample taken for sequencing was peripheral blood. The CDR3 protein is CASSSRTGGLSGANVLTF. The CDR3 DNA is TGCGCCAGCAGCTCCCGGACAGGGGGCCTCTCTGGGGCCAACGTCCTGACTTTC.